Detailed here is one T cell receptor beta chain. The sample comes from a study of T cell changes during pregnancy in multiple sclerosis. The data were produced by immunoSEQ multiplex PCR, yet TCRdb's version contains in-frame clones alone and is incomplete. The sample includes around 63,000 clones, around nine tenths of them seen just once. The receptor's source is a female donor in good health, enrolled as a control in a pregnancy study. The sample was peripheral blood, taken in the third trimester of pregnancy.

CDR3 amino acids: CASSLHFLAEVGDEQFF. CDR3 DNA sequence: TGTGCCAGCAGTTTACACTTTCTAGCGGAGGTAGGGGATGAGCAGTTCTTC. V usage is TRBV27 and J usage is TRBJ2-1, with 7 positions matching TRBD2. V dropped 2 bases and J dropped 8; count of bases not matched to a gene: 15. The germline CDR1 and CDR2 sequences are MNHEY and SMNVEV (reference sequence). This CDR3 contains 17 residues.